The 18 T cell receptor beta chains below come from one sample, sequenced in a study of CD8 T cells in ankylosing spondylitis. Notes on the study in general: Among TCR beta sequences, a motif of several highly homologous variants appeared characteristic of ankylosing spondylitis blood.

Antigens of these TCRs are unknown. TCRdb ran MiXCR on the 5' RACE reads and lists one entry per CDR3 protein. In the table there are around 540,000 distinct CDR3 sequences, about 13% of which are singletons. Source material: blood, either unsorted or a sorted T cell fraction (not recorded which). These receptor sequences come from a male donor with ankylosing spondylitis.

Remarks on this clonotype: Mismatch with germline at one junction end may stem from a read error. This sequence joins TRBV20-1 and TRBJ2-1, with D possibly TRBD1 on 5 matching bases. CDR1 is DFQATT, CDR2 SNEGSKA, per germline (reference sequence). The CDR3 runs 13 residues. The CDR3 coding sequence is TGCAGTGCCGATATGACAGCTATGAATGACCAGTTCTTC. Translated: CSADMTAMNDQFF.

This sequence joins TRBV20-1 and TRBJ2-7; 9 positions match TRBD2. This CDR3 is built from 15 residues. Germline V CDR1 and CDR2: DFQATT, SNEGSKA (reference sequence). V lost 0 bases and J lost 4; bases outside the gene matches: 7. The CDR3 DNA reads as TGCAGTGCTAGAGATCCCCTAGCGGGGTTTTACGAGCAGTACTTC. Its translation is CSARDPLAGFYEQYF.

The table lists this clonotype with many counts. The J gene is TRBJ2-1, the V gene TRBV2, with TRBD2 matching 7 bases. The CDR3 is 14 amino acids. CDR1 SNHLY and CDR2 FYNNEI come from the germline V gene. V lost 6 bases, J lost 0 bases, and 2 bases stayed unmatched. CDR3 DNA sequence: TGTGCCAGCAGCGGCGGGAGCTCCTACAATGAGCAGTTCTTC. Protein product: CASSGGSSYNEQFF.

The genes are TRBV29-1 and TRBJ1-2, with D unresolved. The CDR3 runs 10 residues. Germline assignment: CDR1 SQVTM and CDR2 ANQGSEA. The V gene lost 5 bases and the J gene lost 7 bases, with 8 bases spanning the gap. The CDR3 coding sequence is TGCAGCGTTCTGGCGTCTGGCTACACCTTC. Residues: CSVLASGYTF. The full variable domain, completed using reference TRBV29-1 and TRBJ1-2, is SAVISQKPSRDICQRGTSLTIQCQVDSQVTMMFWYRQQPGQSLTLIATANQGSEATYESGFVIDKFPISRPNLTFSTLTVSNMSPEDSSIYLCSVLASGYTFGSGTRLTVV.

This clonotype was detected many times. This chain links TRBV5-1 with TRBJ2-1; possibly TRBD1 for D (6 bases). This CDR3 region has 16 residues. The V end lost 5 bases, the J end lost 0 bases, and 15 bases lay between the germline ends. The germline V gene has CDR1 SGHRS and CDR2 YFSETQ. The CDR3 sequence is CASRPGQPSSYNEQFF. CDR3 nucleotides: TGCGCCAGCAGGCCTGGACAGCCCAGCTCCTACAATGAGCAGTTCTTC.

This CDR3 reads CASLGEGNEQFF. The CDR3 DNA reads TGTGCCAGCCTAGGGGAGGGCAATGAGCAGTTCTTC. V usage is TRBV2 and J usage is TRBJ2-1, with 7 bases lining up with TRBD2. From germline, CDR1 is SNHLY and CDR2 FYNNEI. The CDR3 contains 12 residues. Trimming at V came to 8 bases and at J to 6 bases, leaving 4 bases not matched to a gene. The full variable domain, with the rest looked up from reference TRBV2 and TRBJ2-1, is EPEVTQTPSHQVTQMGQEVILRCVPISNHLYFYWYRQILGQKVEFLVSFYNNEISEKSEIFDDQFSVERPDGSNFTLKIRSTKLEDSAMYFCASLGEGNEQFFGPGTRLTVL.

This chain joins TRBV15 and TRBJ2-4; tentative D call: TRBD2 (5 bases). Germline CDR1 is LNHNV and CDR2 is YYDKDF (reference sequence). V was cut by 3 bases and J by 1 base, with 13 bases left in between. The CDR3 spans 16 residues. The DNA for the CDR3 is TGTGCCACCAGCAGGGCCAGCGGAGCGGCCAAAAACATTCAGTACTTC. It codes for CATSRASGAAKNIQYF.

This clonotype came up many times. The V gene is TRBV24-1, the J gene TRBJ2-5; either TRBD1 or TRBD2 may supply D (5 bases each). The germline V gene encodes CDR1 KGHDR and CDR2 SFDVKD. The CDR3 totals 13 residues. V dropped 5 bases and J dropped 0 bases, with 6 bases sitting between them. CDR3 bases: TGTGCCACCAGTGTGGGACACCAAGAGACCCAGTACTTC. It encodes CATSVGHQETQYF.

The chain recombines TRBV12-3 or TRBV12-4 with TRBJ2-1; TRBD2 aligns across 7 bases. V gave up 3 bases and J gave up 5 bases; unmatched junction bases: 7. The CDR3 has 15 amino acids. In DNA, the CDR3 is TGTGCCAGCAGTTTTAACCGGCTAGCGGACAATGAGCAGTTCTTC. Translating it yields CASSFNRLADNEQFF.

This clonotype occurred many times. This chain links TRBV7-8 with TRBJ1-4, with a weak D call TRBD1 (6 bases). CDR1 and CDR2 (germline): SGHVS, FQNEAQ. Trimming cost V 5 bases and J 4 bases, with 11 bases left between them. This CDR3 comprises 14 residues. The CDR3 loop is CASSEGHRNEKLFF. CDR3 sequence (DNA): TGTGCCAGCAGCGAGGGACACCGTAATGAAAAACTGTTTTTT.

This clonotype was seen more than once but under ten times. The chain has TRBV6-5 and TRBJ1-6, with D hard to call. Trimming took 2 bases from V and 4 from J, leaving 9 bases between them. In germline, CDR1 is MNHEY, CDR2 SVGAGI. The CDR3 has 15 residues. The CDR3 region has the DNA TGTGCCAGCAGTTACCTCGTGGGGTATAATTCACCCCTCCACTTT. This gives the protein CASSYLVGYNSPLHF.

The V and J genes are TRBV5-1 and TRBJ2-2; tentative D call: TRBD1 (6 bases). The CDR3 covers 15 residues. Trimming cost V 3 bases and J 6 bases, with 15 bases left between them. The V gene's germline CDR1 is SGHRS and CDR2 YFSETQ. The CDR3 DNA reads TGCGCCAGCAGCTCCACTACAGGGTTCGCCGGGGAGCTGTTTTTT. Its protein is CASSSTTGFAGELFF.

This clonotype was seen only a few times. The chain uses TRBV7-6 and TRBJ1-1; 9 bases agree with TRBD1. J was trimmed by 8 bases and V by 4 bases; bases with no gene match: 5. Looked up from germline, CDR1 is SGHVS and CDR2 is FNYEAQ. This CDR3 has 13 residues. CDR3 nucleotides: TGTGCCAGCAGCTGGTCTGGGACAGGGGAAGCTTTCTTT. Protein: CASSWSGTGEAFF.

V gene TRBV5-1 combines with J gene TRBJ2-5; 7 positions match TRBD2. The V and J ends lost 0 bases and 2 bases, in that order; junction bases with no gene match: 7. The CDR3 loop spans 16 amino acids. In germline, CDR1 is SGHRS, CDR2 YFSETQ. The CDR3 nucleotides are TGCGCCAGCAGCTTGGGGCCTAGCGGAGAACAAGAGACCCAGTACTTC. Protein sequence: CASSLGPSGEQETQYF.

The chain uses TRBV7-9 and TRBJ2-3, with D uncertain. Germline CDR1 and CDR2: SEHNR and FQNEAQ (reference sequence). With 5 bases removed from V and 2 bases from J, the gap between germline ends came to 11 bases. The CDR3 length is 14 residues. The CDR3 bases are TGTGCCAGCAGCACAGTGCCTTCCACAGATACGCAGTATTTT. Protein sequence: CASSTVPSTDTQYF.

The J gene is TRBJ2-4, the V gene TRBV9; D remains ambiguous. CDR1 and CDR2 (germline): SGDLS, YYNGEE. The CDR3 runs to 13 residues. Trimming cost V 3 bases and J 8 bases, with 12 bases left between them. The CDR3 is CASSDAPFDIQYF. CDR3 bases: TGTGCCAGCAGCGACGCCCCTTTTGACATTCAGTACTTC.

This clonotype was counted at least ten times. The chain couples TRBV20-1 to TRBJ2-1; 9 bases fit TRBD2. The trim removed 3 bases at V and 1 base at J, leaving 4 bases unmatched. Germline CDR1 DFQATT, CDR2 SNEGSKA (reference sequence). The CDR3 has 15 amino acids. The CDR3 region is CSAREAGGSYNEQFF. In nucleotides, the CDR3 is TGCAGTGCTAGGGAAGCGGGAGGTTCCTACAATGAGCAGTTCTTC.

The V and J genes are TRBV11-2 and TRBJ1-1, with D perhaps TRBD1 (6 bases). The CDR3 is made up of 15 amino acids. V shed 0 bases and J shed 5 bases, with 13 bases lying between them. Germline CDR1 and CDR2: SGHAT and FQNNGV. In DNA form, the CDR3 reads TGTGCCAGCAGCTTAGAGCACAGGGATTGGACTGAAGCTTTCTTT. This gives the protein CASSLEHRDWTEAFF.